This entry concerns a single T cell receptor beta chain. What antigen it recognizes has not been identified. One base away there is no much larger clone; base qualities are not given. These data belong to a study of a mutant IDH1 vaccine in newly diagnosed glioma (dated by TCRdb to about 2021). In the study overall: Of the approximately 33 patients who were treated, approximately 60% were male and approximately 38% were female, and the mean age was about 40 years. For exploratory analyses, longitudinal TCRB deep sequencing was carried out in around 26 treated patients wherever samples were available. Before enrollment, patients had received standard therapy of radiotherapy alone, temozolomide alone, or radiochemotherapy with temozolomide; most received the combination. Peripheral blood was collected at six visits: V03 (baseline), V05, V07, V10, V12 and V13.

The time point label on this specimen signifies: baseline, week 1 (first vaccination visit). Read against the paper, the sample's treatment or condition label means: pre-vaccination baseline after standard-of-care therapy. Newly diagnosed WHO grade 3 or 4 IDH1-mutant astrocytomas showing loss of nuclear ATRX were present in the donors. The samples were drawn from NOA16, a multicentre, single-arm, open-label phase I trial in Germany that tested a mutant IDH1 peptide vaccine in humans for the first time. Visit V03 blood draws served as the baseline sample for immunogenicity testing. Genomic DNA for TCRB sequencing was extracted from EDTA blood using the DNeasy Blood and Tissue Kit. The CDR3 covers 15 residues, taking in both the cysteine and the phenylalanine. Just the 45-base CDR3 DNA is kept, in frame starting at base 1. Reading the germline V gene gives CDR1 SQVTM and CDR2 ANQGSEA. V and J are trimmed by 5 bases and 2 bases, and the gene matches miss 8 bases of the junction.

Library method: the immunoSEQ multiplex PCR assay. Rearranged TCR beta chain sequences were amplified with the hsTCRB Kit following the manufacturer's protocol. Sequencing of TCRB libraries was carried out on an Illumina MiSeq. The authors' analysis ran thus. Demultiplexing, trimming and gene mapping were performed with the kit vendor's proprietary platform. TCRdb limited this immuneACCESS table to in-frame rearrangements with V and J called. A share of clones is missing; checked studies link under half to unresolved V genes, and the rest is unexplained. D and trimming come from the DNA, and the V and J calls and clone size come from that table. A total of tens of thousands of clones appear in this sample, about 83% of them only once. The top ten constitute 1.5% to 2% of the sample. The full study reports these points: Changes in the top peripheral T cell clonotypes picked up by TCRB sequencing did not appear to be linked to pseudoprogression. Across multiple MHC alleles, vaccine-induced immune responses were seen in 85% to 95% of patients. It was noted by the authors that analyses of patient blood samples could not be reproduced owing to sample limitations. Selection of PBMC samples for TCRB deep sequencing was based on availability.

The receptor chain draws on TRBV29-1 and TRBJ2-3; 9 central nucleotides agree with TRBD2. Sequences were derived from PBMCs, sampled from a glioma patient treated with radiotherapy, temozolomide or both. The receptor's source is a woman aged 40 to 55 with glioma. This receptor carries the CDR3 CSVRPAGGYTDTQYF. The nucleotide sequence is TGCAGCGTTCGCCCAGCGGGGGGATACACAGATACGCAGTATTTT.